The 27 T cell receptor beta chains given below trace back to one sample, sequenced in a study of cytomegalovirus exposure and HLA in healthy donors. Primers for the PCR totalled 60 Vbeta and 13 Jbeta. The data were produced by immunoSEQ multiplex PCR, yet TCRdb's version contains in-frame clones alone and is incomplete. The data show fewer than 45,000 clones, 90% seen once. The sample taken for sequencing was PBMCs. The receptor source for this set is a woman aged 18-30 years in good health and CMV-seronegative.

This clone has just one count. V is TRBV30 and J is TRBJ2-3; 9 bases are a match to TRBD2. Germline trimming cut 1 base from V and 2 bases from J; bases unmatched to any gene: 13. Germline V CDR1 and CDR2: GTSNPN, SVGIG (reference sequence). The CDR3 contains 18 residues. Here the CDR3 DNA reads TGTGCCTGGAGTGAGATCGGAGGGCTAGCGGGATACACAGATACGCAGTATTTT. Translation gives CAWSEIGGLAGYTDTQYF.

The chain is built from TRBV19 and TRBJ2-1; perhaps TRBD2 as D (5 bases). V shed 5 bases and J shed 4 bases, with 9 bases lying between them. Germline V lookup: CDR1 LNHDA, CDR2 SQIVND (reference sequence). This CDR3 region has 13 residues. The CDR3 loop is CASSLGIYNEQFF. The CDR3 coding sequence is TGTGCCAGTAGTCTCGGGATTTACAATGAGCAGTTCTTC.

CDR3 region: CASSTTSRRTGLAEQYF. CDR3 coding DNA: TGTGCCAGCTCAACAACCTCAAGACGGACAGGGTTGGCCGAGCAGTACTTC. This chain joins TRBV18 and TRBJ2-5, with 8 bases identical to TRBD1. The closer fit of TRBJ2-7 to the DNA end suggests the J call may be wrong. Germline CDR1 is KGHSH and CDR2 is LQKENI. The CDR3 totals 17 residues.

This clone was recorded once. V gene TRBV7-6 combines with J gene TRBJ2-1, with 9 bases that match TRBD2. The ends lost 3 bases at V and 7 bases at J; junction bases unmatched: 10. Germline-derived CDR1 and CDR2 are SGHVS and FNYEAQ. The CDR3 extends over 16 amino acids. The CDR3 bases are TGTGCCAGCAGCTTCTGGCGGGAGGGCCCGGGGAATGAGCAGTTCTTC. This sequence encodes CASSFWREGPGNEQFF.

This rearrangement joins TRBV28 to TRBJ1-2; 7 bases are a match to TRBD1. From germline, CDR1 is MDHEN and CDR2 SYDVKM. The CDR3 runs 14 residues. Trimming at V came to 3 bases and at J to 8 bases, leaving 9 bases not matched to a gene. CDR3 amino acids: CASSFPRGFLGYTF. The CDR3 DNA sequence: TGTGCCAGCAGTTTTCCCAGGGGGTTCTTGGGCTACACCTTC.

V is TRBV18 and J is TRBJ2-1; a weak D match, TRBD1 (5 bases). Germline V gene sequence: CDR1 KGHSH, CDR2 LQKENI. The CDR3 spans 14 residues. The V end was cut by 5 bases, the J end by 10 bases, with 18 bases between. The CDR3 loop reads CASSTDSLRSEQFF. The CDR3 DNA sequence: TGTGCCAGCTCAACTGACAGTCTTCGATCCGAGCAGTTCTTC.

The chain links TRBV2 to TRBJ1-6; a possible D gene is TRBD1 (5 bases). V was pared by 4 bases and J by 9 bases, with 10 bases between. Germline V gene lookup returns CDR1 SNHLY and CDR2 FYNNEI. CDR3 length equals 13 residues. The CDR3 loop reads CASSGGGFSPLHF. CDR3 DNA sequence: TGTGCCAGCAGTGGGGGGGGGTTTTCACCCCTCCACTTT.

This clone was seen more than once but under ten times. CDR3 region: CASSFALLGAEKLFF. The CDR3 nucleotides are TGTGCCAGCAGCTTTGCCCTGCTGGGGGCTGAAAAACTGTTTTTT. The gene calls are TRBV5-5 and TRBJ1-4; D may be TRBD1 (6 bases). V was trimmed by 2 bases and J by 7 bases, leaving 15 bases between them. The V gene's germline CDR1 is SGHKS and CDR2 YYEKEE (reference sequence). The CDR3 runs 15 residues.

This chain links TRBV6-6 with TRBJ2-7; 9 bases are shared with TRBD2. J gave up 7 bases and V 5 bases, and 15 bases lay outside the gene matches. In germline, CDR1 is MNHNY, CDR2 SVGAGI (reference sequence). CDR3 length equals 16 residues. CDR3 amino acids: CASSQRLADQGGEQYF. The CDR3 DNA reads as TGTGCCAGCAGTCAGAGACTAGCGGACCAGGGCGGGGAGCAGTACTTC.

This clone was recorded only once. The rearrangement uses TRBV4-3 and TRBJ2-5, with TRBD2 identical over 11 bases. Germline loops: CDR1 LGHNA, CDR2 YSLEER. The CDR3 runs 16 residues. After removal of 1 base from V and 5 bases from J, the junction contained 6 bases not matched to a gene. CDR3: CASSQGTSGRGETQYF. The DNA of the CDR3 is TGCGCCAGCAGCCAAGGCACTAGCGGGAGAGGGGAGACCCAGTACTTC.

This chain joins TRBV28 and TRBJ2-5; 10 bases match TRBD1. This CDR3 has 16 residues. J lost 2 bases, V lost 4 bases, and 7 bases had no gene match. From germline, CDR1 is MDHEN and CDR2 SYDVKM. For the CDR3, the DNA is TGTGCCAGCAGTTCAATGGACAGGGGGAGACAAGAGACCCAGTACTTC. It is translated as CASSSMDRGRQETQYF.

The genes are TRBV4-2 and TRBJ2-1, with 8 nucleotides matching TRBD2. V lost 0 bases, J lost 4 bases, and 8 bases stayed unmatched. Germline CDR1 LGHNA, CDR2 YNFKEQ. This CDR3 has 17 amino acids. The CDR3 is CASSQEWAGGGYNEQFF. The CDR3 DNA follows: TGTGCCAGCAGCCAAGAATGGGCGGGAGGAGGTTACAATGAGCAGTTCTTC.

The chain uses TRBV18 and TRBJ1-2, with TRBD1 as a possible D gene (5 bases). The germline gives CDR1 KGHSH, CDR2 LQKENI. The V and J ends lost 2 bases and 4 bases respectively, with 17 bases between them. The CDR3 has 16 residues. For the CDR3, the DNA is TGTGCCAGCTCACCAGCCGGGGGGTTATATCTCTATGGCTACACCTTC. Translation: CASSPAGGLYLYGYTF. Combining the CDR3 with reference TRBV18 and TRBJ1-2 gives the whole variable domain NAGVMQNPRHLVRRRGQEARLRCSPMKGHSHVYWYRQLPEEGLKFMVYLQKENIIDESGMPKERFSAEFPKEGPSILRIQQVVRGDSAAYFCASSPAGGLYLYGYTFGSGTRLTVV.

The chain employs TRBV15 and TRBJ2-7; 7 nucleotides align to TRBD1. Germline lookup yields CDR1 LNHNV and CDR2 YYDKDF (reference sequence). The CDR3 length is 13 residues. With 8 bases clipped from V and 6 bases from J, the junction kept 10 bases outside the gene matches. The CDR3 region is CATARDSDPEQYF. The DNA of the CDR3 is TGTGCCACCGCCCGGGACAGTGATCCCGAGCAGTACTTC.

V gene TRBV6-4 combines with J gene TRBJ2-3; D is perhaps TRBD1 (6 bases). The CDR3 consists of 15 residues. V lost 1 base and J lost 0, with 8 bases in between. Germline assignment: CDR1 MRHNA and CDR2 SNTAGT. CDR3: CASSDLGASTDTQYF. CDR3 DNA: TGTGCCAGCAGTGACTTGGGGGCAAGCACAGATACGCAGTATTTT.

The gene calls are TRBV2 and TRBJ2-7, with no clear D. This CDR3 contains 12 residues. CDR1 and CDR2 from the germline V gene are SNHLY and FYNNEI. With 4 bases removed from V and 1 base from J, the gap between germline ends came to 5 bases. Here the CDR3 DNA reads TGTGCCAGCAGTGGCCAGTCCTACGAGCAGTACTTC. Its translation is CASSGQSYEQYF.

This clone is a singleton in its sample. The V call is TRBV30, the J call TRBJ2-7, with D unclear. The length of the CDR3 is 12 residues. In germline, CDR1 is GTSNPN, CDR2 SVGIG (reference sequence). V was pared by 3 bases and J by 2 bases, with 8 bases between. In nucleotides, the CDR3 is TGTGCCTGGAGGGTGGCCCCCTACGAGCAGTACTTC. Its protein product is CAWRVAPYEQYF.

The chain employs TRBV19 and TRBJ2-2; 8 bases line up with TRBD1. Trimming removed 4 bases from V and 3 bases from J; junction bases left unmatched: 10. The V gene's germline CDR1 is LNHDA and CDR2 SQIVND (reference sequence). There are 17 residues in the CDR3. CDR3 bases: TGTGCCAGTAGTAGGAAGGACAGGGAAGTGTACACCGGGGAGCTGTTTTTT. Protein: CASSRKDREVYTGELFF.

V usage is TRBV6-6 and J usage is TRBJ1-5; TRBD1 aligns across 8 bases. V lost 10 bases to trimming and J lost 3 bases; unmatched junction nucleotides: 14. Germline V gene lookup returns CDR1 MNHNY and CDR2 SVGAGI (reference sequence). This CDR3 contains 16 residues. The CDR3 sequence is CATIGVSQGANQPQHF. CDR3 DNA sequence: TGTGCCACGATCGGGGTTTCTCAGGGGGCCAATCAGCCCCAGCATTTT.

The chain carries TRBV6-1 and TRBJ2-7; 9 bases are shared with TRBD2. Germline V gene data show CDR1 as MNHNS and CDR2 as SASEGT. The CDR3 covers 14 residues. V shed 9 bases and J 5 bases; nucleotides not matched to a gene: 11. CDR3 amino acids: CASLSGGGGDEQYF. The CDR3 nucleotides are TGTGCCAGTCTTAGCGGGGGCGGCGGGGACGAGCAGTACTTC.

The V call is TRBV29-1, the J call TRBJ1-2, with TRBD1 identical over 9 bases. Trimming removed 6 bases from V and 3 bases from J; junction bases left unmatched: 2. The germline gives CDR1 SQVTM, CDR2 ANQGSEA. This CDR3 has 12 amino acids. CDR3 sequence reads: CSVRTGDYGYTF. Written as DNA, the CDR3 is TGCAGCGTCCGGACAGGGGACTATGGCTACACCTTC.

The chain has TRBV5-1 and TRBJ2-3, with 15 bases fitting TRBD2. J gave up 0 bases and V 4 bases, and 9 bases lay outside the gene matches. CDR1 SGHRS and CDR2 YFSETQ come from the germline V gene. The CDR3 is 19 residues long. CDR3 sequence (DNA): TGCGCCAGCAGCCTGGGACTAGCGGGAGGAGCCTATAGCACAGATACGCAGTATTTT. Translated: CASSLGLAGGAYSTDTQYF.

In this sample, this clone turned up once. The V gene is TRBV4-2, the J gene TRBJ2-1; D remains ambiguous. This CDR3 has 15 amino acids. V gave up 5 bases and J gave up 5 bases, with 16 bases separating them. Germline-derived CDR1 and CDR2 are LGHNA and YNFKEQ. CDR3 loop: CASSYLLRQNNEQFF. In nucleotides, the CDR3 is TGTGCCAGCAGCTACCTATTGAGACAAAACAATGAGCAGTTCTTC.

The V gene is TRBV28, the J gene TRBJ2-1, with D perhaps TRBD2 (5 bases). This CDR3 is built from 15 residues. The V gene's germline CDR1 is MDHEN and CDR2 SYDVKM. V lost 6 bases and J 0 bases, leaving 12 bases between the germline ends. DNA for the CDR3: TGTGCCAGCAGCCGTCAACTAGGCTCCTACAATGAGCAGTTCTTC. Translated: CASSRQLGSYNEQFF.

The chain joins TRBV27 to TRBJ1-2; the D is unclear. Germline V gene lookup returns CDR1 MNHEY and CDR2 SMNVEV (reference sequence). CDR3 length: 16 amino acids. V was clipped by 2 bases and J by 0 bases, with 13 bases between them. The CDR3 sequence is CASSLRYRRSNYGYTF. The CDR3 coding sequence is TGTGCCAGCAGTTTACGGTATAGGAGATCTAACTATGGCTACACCTTC.

The V gene is TRBV19, the J gene TRBJ1-5; TRBD1 might be the D (6 bases). The length of the CDR3 is 15 residues. Germline CDR1 and CDR2: LNHDA and SQIVND (reference sequence). V was trimmed by 4 bases and J by 4 bases, leaving 14 bases between them. CDR3 sequence: CASSTTPGQNQPQHF. The CDR3, as DNA: TGTGCCAGTAGTACTACACCGGGACAAAATCAGCCCCAGCATTTT.

J is TRBJ1-1 and V is TRBV5-4, with TRBD1 matching 11 bases. CDR1 SGHNT and CDR2 YYREEE come from the germline V gene (reference sequence). This CDR3 is built from 13 residues. V shed 6 bases and J 3 bases; nucleotides not matched to a gene: 1. The CDR3 DNA follows: TGTGCCAGCAAGGGACAGGGGGACACTGAAGCTTTCTTT. It yields the protein CASKGQGDTEAFF. Full variable domain (remainder filled in from reference TRBV5-4 and TRBJ1-1): ETGVTQSPTHLIKTRGQQVTLRCSSQSGHNTVSWYQQALGQGPQFIFQYYREEENGRGNFPPRFSGLQFPNYSSELNVNALELDDSALYLCASKGQGDTEAFFGQGTRLTVV.